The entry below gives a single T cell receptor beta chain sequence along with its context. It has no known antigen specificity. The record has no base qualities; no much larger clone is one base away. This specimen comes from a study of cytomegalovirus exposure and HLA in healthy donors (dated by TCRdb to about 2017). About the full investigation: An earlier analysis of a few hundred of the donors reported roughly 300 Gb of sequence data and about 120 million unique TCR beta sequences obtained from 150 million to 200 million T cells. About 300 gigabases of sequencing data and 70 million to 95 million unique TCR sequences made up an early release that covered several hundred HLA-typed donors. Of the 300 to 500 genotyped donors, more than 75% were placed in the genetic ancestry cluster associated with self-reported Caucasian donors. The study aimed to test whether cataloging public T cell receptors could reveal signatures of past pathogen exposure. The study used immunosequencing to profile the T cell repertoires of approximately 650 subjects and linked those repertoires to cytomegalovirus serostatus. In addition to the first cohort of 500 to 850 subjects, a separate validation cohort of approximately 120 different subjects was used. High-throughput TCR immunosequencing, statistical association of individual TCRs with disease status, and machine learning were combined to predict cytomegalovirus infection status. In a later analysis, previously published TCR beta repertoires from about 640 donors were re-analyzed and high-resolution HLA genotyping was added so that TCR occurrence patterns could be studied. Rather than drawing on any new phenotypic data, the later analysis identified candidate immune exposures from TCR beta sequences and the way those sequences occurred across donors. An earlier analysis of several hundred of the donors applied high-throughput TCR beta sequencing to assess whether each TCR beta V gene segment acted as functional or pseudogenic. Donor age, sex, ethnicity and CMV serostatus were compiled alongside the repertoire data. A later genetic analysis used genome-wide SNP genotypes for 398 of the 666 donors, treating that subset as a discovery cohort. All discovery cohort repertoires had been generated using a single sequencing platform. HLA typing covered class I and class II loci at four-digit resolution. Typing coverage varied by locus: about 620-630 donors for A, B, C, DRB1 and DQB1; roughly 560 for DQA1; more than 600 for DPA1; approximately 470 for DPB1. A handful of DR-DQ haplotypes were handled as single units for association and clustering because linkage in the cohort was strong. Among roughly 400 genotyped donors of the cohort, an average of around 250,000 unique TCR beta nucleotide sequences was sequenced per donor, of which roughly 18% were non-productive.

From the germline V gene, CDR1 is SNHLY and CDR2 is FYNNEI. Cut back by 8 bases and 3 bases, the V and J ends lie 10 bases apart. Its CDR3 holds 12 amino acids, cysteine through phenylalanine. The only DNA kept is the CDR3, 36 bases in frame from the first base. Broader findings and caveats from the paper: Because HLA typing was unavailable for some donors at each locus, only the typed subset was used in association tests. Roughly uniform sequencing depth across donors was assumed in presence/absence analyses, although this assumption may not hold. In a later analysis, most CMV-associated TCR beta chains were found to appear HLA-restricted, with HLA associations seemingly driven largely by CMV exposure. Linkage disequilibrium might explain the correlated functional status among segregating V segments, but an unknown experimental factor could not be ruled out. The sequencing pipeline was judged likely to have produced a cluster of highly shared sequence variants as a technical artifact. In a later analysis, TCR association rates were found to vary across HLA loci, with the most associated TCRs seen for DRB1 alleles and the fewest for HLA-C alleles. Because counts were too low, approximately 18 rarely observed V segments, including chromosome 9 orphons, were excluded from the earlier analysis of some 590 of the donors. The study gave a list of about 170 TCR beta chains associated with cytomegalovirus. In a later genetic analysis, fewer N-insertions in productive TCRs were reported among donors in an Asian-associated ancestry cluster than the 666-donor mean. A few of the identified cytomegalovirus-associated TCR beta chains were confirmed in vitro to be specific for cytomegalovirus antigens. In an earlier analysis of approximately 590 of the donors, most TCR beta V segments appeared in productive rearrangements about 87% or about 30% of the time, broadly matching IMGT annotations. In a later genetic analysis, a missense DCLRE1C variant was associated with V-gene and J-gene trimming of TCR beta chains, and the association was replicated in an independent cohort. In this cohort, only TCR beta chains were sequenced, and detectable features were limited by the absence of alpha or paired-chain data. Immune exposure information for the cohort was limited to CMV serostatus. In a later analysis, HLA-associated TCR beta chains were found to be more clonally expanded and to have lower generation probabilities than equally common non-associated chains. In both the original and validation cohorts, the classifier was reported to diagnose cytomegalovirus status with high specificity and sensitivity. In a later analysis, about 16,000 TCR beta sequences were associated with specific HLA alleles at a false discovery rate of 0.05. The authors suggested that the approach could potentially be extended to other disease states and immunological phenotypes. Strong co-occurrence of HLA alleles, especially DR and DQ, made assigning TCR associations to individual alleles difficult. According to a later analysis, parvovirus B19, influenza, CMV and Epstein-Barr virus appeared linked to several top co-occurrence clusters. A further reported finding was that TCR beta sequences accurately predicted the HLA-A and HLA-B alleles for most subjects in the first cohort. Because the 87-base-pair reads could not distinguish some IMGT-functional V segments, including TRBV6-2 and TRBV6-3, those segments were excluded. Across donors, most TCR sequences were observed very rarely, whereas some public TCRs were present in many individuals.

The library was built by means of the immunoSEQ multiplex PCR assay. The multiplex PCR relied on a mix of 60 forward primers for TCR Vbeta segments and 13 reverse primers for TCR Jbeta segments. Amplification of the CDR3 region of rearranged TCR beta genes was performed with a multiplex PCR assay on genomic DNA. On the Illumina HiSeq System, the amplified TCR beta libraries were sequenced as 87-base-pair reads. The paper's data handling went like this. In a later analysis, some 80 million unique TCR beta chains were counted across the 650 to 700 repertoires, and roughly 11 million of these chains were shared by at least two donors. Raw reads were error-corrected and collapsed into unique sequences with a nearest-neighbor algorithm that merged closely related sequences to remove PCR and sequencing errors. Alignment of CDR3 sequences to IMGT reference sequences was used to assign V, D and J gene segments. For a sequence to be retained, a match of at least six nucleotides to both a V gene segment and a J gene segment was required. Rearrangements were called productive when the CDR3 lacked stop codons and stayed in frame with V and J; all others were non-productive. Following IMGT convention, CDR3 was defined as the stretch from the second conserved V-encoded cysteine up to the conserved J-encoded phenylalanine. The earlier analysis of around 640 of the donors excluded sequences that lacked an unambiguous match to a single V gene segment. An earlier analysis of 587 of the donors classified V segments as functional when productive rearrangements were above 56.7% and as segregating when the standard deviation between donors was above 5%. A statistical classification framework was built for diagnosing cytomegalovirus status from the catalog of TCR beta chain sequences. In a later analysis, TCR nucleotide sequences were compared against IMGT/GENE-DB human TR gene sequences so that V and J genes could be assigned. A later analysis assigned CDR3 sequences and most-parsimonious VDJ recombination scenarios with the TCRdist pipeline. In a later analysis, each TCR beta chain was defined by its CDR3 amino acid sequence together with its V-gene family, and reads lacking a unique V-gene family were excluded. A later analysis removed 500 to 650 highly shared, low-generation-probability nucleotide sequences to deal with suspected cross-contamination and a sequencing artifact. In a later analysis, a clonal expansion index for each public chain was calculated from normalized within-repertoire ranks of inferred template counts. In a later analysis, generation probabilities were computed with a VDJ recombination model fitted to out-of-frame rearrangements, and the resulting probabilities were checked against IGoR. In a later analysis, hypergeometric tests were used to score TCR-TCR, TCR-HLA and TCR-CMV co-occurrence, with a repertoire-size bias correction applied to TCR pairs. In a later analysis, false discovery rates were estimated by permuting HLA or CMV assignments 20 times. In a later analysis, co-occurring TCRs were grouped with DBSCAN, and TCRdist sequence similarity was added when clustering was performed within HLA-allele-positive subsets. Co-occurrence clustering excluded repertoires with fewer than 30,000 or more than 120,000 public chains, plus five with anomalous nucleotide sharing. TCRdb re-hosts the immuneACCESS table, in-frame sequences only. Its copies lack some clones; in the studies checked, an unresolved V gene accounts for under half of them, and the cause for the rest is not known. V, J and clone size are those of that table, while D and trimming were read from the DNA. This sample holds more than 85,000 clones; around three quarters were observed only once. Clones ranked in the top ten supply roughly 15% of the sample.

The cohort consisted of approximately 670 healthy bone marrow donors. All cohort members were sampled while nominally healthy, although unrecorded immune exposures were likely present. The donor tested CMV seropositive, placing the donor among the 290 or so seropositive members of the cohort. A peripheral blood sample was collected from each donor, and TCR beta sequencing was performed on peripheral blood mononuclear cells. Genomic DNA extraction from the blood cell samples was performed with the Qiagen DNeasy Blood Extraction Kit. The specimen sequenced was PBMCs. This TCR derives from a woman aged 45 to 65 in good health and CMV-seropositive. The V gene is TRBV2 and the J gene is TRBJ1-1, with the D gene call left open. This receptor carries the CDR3 CASVRVHTEAFF. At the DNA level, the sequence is TGTGCCAGCGTCCGGGTGCACACTGAAGCTTTCTTT.